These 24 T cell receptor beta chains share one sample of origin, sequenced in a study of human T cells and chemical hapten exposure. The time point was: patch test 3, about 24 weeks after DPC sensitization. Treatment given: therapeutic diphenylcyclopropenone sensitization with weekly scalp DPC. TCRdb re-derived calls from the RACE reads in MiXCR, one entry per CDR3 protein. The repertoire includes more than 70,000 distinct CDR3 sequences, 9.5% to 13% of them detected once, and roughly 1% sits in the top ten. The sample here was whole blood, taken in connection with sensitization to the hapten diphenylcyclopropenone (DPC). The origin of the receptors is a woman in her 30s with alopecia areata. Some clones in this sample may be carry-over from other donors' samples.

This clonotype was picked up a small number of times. The CDR3 nucleotides read TGTGCCAGCAGTGAAAACGTCCGGGGGGCCTCCTACAATGAGCAGTTCTTC. Translation: CASSENVRGASYNEQFF. V is TRBV25-1 and J is TRBJ2-1; possible D gene TRBD2, 7 bases. CDR1 MGHDK and CDR2 SYGVNS come from the germline V gene. Trimming removed 2 bases from V and 0 bases from J, with 14 bases in between. CDR3 length: 17 amino acids.

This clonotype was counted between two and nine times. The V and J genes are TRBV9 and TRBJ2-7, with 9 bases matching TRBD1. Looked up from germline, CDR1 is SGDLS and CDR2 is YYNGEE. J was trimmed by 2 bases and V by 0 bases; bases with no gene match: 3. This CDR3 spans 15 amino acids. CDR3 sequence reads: CASSVAGDRAYEQYF. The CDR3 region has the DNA TGTGCCAGCAGCGTAGCAGGGGACAGGGCCTACGAGCAGTACTTC.

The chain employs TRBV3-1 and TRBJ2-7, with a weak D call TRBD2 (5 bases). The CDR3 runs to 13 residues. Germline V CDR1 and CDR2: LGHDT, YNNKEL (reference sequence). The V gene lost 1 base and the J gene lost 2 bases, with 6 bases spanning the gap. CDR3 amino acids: CASSQGGAYEQYF. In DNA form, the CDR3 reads TGTGCCAGCAGCCAAGGGGGAGCCTACGAGCAGTACTTC.

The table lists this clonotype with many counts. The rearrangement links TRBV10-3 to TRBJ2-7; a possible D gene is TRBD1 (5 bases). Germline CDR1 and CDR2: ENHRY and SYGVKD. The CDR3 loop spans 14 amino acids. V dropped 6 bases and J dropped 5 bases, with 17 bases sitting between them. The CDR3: CAISDSTKLHEQYF. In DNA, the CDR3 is TGTGCCATCAGCGACAGCACCAAGTTACACGAGCAGTACTTC.

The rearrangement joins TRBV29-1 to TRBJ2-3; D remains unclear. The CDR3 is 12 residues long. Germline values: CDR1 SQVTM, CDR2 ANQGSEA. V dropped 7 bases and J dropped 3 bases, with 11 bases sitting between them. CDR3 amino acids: CSASKSTDTQYF. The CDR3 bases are TGCAGCGCCTCTAAGTCTACAGATACGCAGTATTTT.

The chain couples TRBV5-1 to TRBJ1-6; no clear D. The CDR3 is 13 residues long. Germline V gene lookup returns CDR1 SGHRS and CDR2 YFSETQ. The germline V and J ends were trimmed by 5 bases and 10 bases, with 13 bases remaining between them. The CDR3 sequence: CASRPDRESPLHF. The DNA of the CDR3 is TGCGCCAGCAGGCCCGATAGGGAATCACCCCTCCACTTT.

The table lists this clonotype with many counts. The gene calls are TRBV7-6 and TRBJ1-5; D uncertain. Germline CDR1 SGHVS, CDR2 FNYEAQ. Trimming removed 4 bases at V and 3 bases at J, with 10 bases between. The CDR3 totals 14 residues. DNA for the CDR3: TGTGCCAGCAGCTCCCAGGCTTCCAATCAGCCCCAGCATTTT. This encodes CASSSQASNQPQHF.

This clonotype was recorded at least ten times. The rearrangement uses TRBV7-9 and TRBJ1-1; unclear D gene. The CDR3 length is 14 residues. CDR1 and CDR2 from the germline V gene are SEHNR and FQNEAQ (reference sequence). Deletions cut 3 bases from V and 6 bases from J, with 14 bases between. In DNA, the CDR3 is TGTGCCAGCAGCTTTTACCCGGGTAGCGCTGAAGCTTTCTTT. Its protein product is CASSFYPGSAEAFF.

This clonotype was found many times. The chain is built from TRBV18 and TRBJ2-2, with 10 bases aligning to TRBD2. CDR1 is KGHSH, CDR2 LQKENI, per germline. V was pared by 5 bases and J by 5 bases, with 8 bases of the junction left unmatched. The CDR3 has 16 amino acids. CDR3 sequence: CASSYLAGVITGELFF. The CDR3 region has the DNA TGTGCCAGCTCATACCTAGCGGGAGTCATAACCGGGGAGCTGTTTTTT. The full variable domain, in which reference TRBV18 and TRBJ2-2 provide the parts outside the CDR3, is NAGVMQNPRHLVRRRGQEARLRCSPMKGHSHVYWYRQLPEEGLKFMVYLQKENIIDESGMPKERFSAEFPKEGPSILRIQQVVRGDSAAYFCASSYLAGVITGELFFGEGSRLTVL.

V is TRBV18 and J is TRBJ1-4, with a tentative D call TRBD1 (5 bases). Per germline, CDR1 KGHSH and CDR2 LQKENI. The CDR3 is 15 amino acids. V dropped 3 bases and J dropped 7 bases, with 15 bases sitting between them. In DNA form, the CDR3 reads TGTGCCAGCTCACCTAATCGGGGGTCTGGTGAAAAACTGTTTTTT. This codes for CASSPNRGSGEKLFF. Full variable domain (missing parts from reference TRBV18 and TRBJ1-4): NAGVMQNPRHLVRRRGQEARLRCSPMKGHSHVYWYRQLPEEGLKFMVYLQKENIIDESGMPKERFSAEFPKEGPSILRIQQVVRGDSAAYFCASSPNRGSGEKLFFGSGTQLSVL.

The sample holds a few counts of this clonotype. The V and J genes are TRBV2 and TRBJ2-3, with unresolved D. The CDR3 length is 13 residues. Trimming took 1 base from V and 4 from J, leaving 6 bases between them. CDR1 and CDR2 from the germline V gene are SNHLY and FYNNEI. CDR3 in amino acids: CASSEGAADTQYF. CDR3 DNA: TGTGCCAGCAGTGAAGGGGCAGCAGATACGCAGTATTTT.

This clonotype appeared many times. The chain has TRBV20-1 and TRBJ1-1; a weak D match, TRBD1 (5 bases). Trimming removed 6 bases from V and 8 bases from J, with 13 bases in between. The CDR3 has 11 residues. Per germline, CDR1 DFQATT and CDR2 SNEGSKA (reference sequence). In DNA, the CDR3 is TGCAGTGCCGCCTTCCAGGGCGAAGCTTTCTTT. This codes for CSAAFQGEAFF.

CDR3 nucleotides: TGTGCCAGCAGCTCTCTCACAGTTCCTAACTATGGCTACACCTTC. Amino acid sequence: CASSSLTVPNYGYTF. The rearrangement joins TRBV28 to TRBJ1-2, with D hard to call. V lost 6 bases and J 0 bases, leaving 14 bases between the germline ends. The CDR3 contains 15 residues. Germline assignment: CDR1 MDHEN and CDR2 SYDVKM.

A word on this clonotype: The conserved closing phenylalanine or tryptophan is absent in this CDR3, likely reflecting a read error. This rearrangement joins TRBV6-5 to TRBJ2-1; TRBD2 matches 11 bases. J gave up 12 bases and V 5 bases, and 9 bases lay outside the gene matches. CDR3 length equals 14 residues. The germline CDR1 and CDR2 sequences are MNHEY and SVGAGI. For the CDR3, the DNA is TGTGCCAGCAGTCCCGGGACTAGCGGAACCCCGCAGTTCTTA. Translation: CASSPGTSGTPQFL.

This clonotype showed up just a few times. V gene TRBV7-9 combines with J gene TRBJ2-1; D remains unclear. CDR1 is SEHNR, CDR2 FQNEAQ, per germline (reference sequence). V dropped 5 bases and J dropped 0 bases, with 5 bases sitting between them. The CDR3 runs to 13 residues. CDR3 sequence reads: CASSRSSYNEQFF. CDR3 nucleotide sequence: TGTGCCAGCAGCCGGAGCTCCTACAATGAGCAGTTCTTC.

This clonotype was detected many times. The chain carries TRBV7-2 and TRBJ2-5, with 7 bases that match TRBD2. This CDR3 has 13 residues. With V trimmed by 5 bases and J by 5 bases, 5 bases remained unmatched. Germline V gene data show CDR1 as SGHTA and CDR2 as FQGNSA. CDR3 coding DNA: TGTGCCAGCAGCATGAGCGGGAAGGAGACCCAGTACTTC. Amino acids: CASSMSGKETQYF.

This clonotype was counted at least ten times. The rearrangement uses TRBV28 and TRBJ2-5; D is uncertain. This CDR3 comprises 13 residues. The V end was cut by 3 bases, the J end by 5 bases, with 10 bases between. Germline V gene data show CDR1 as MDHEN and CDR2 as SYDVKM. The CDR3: CASSFPGQETQYF. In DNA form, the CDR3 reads TGTGCCAGCAGTTTCCCCGGCCAGGAGACCCAGTACTTC.

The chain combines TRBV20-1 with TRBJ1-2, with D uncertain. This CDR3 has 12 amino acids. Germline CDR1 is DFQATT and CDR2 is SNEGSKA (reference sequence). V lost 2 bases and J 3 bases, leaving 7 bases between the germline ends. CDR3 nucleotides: TGCAGTGCTAGAAACGGTGACTATGGCTACACCTTC. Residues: CSARNGDYGYTF.

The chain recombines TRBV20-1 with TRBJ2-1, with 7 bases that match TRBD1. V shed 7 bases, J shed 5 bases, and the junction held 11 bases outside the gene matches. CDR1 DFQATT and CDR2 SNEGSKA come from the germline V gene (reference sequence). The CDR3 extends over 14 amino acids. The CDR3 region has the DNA TGCAGTGGAAGCAGGGGGTATCCTAACAATGAGCAGTTCTTC. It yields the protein CSGSRGYPNNEQFF.

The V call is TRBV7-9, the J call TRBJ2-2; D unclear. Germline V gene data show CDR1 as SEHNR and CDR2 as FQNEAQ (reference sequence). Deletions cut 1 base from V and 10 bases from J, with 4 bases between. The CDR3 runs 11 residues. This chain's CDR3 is CASSLDEELFF. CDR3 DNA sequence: TGTGCCAGCAGCTTAGACGAGGAGCTGTTTTTT.

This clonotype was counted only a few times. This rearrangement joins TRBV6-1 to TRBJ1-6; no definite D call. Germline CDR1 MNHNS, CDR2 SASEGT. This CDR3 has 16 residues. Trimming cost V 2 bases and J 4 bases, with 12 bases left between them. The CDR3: CASSERVAEYNSPLHF. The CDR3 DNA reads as TGTGCCAGCAGTGAACGGGTTGCGGAATATAATTCACCCCTCCACTTT.

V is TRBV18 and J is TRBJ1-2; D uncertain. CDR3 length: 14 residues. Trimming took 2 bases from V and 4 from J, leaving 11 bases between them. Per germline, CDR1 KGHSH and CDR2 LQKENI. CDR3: CASSPGEFGYGYTF. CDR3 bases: TGTGCCAGCTCACCAGGGGAATTCGGCTATGGCTACACCTTC.

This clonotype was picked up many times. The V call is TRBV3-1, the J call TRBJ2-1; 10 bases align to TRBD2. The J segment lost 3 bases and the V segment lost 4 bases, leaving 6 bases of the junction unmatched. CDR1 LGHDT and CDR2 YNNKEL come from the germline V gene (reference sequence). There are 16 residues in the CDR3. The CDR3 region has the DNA TGTGCCAGCAGCCCCCAGGCTAGCGGGGGCTACAATGAGCAGTTCTTC. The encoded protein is CASSPQASGGYNEQFF.

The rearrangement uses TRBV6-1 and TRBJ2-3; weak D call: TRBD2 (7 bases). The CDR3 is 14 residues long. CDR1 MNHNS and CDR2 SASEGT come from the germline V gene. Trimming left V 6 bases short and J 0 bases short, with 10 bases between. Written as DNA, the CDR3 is TGTGCCAGCAGACGGGGGGCTAGCACAGATACGCAGTATTTT. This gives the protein CASRRGASTDTQYF.